There are many counts of the clone carrying this T cell receptor (beta chain). Its matching antigen is unknown. Deletions cut 5 bases from V and 8 bases from J, with 12 bases between. CDR1 and CDR2 (germline): MNHEY, SVGEGT. The CDR3 has 12 amino acids. Unique molecular identifier tags were affixed to discrete cDNA molecules. A single record per CDR3 protein comes from TCRdb applying MiXCR to the 5' RACE reads. Of under 20,000 distinct CDR3 sequences in the sample, more than 5% were seen once. This entry is derived from a study of early T cells in non-severe SARS-CoV-2 infection. Study information: Sequencing of unsorted whole blood was done on bulk RNA, leaving chains unpaired. General observations from the study: Using VDJdb, the matching emphasized anti-spike CD8 responses while missing private and CD4 specificities.

The sequenced sample consisted of whole blood. The receptor was isolated from an adult who was a healthcare worker with PCR-confirmed SARS-CoV-2 infection or an uninfected control (not recorded which). The V and J genes are TRBV6-2 or TRBV6-3 and TRBJ1-2; D gene uncertain. The DNA for the CDR3 is TGTGCCAGCAGTCGACCAACCCCGGGCTACACCTTC. It specifies CASSRPTPGYTF.